Presented here are 15 T cell receptor beta chains from one specimen sequenced in a study of early T cells in non-severe SARS-CoV-2 infection. TCRdb re-analysed the 5' RACE reads in MiXCR, keeping a single row per CDR3 protein. The sample consists of tens of thousands of distinct CDR3 sequences, approximately 6.1% of them appearing once. Material: whole blood. Source of these receptors: an adult who was a healthcare worker with PCR-confirmed SARS-CoV-2 infection or an uninfected control (not recorded which).

This sequence joins TRBV5-1 and TRBJ2-2; D perhaps matches TRBD2 (6 bases). Per the germline V gene, CDR1 is SGHRS and CDR2 is YFSETQ. The V end was cut by 1 base, the J end by 0 bases, with 10 bases between. The CDR3 totals 16 residues. The CDR3: CASSLRLASNTGELFF. CDR3 coding DNA: TGCGCCAGCAGCTTGCGGCTAGCGTCGAACACCGGGGAGCTGTTTTTT.

Note on this clonotype: One base away lies a much larger clone, so this may be a sequencing read error. The rearrangement joins TRBV9 to TRBJ2-3, with D possibly matching TRBD2 (6 bases). The CDR3 sequence is 14 residues long. With 5 bases removed from V and 0 bases from J, the gap between germline ends came to 10 bases. Per the germline V gene, CDR1 is SGDLS and CDR2 is YYNGEE. The CDR3 is CASSGGTSTDTQYF. CDR3 bases: TGTGCCAGCAGTGGCGGGACTAGCACAGATACGCAGTATTTT.

This clonotype was observed a few times. This chain uses TRBV7-9 with TRBJ2-3; D is unclear. Trimming pared 5 bases from V and 0 bases from J, leaving 9 bases between. Looked up from germline, CDR1 is SEHNR and CDR2 is FQNEAQ (reference sequence). There are 14 residues in the CDR3. The CDR3 loop is CASSAPRSTDTQYF. The CDR3 DNA reads as TGTGCCAGCAGCGCCCCCCGTAGCACAGATACGCAGTATTTT.

This clonotype turned up a few times. The rearrangement uses TRBV7-3 and TRBJ1-1; the D is unclear. The length of the CDR3 is 13 residues. Germline values: CDR1 SGHTA, CDR2 FQGTGA. With 4 bases removed from V and 5 bases from J, the gap between germline ends came to 11 bases. The CDR3 coding sequence is TGTGCCAGCAGCTCGCCCGGCCGAACTGAAGCTTTCTTT. Translating it yields CASSSPGRTEAFF.

This clonotype has ten or more counts. The V gene is TRBV29-1, the J gene TRBJ2-1, with D possibly being TRBD1 or TRBD2 (6 bases each). V was clipped by 0 bases and J by 0 bases, with 12 bases between them. This CDR3 is built from 16 residues. Germline V lookup: CDR1 SQVTM, CDR2 ANQGSEA. In DNA form, the CDR3 reads TGCAGCGTTGAAGACGGGGGCGCAAGCTCCTACAATGAGCAGTTCTTC. Translated, it gives CSVEDGGASSYNEQFF.

The chain joins TRBV6-5 to TRBJ2-7; D might be TRBD2 (7 bases). CDR1 MNHEY and CDR2 SVGAGI come from the germline V gene. The CDR3 sequence is 10 residues long. CDR3 bases: TGTGCGGCGGGGGCCCCCGGGCAGTACTTC. This sequence encodes CAAGAPGQYF.

This clonotype showed up many times. V and J are TRBV24-1 and TRBJ1-2; a possible D gene is TRBD1 (5 bases). The germline V gene encodes CDR1 KGHDR and CDR2 SFDVKD. Trimming took 5 bases from V and 7 from J, leaving 16 bases between them. The CDR3 spans 14 residues. CDR3: CATSAPGTAPGYTF. CDR3 bases: TGTGCCACCAGTGCCCCGGGGACCGCCCCTGGCTACACCTTC.

This clonotype was recorded at least ten times. The V gene is TRBV7-3, the J gene TRBJ2-1, with 10 bases identical to TRBD1. The CDR3 runs to 17 residues. Germline V gives CDR1 SGHTA, CDR2 FQGTGA. The junction had 10 bases not matched to a gene; V was cut back by 3 bases and J by 5 bases. CDR3 amino acids: CASSFATTGGLNNEQFF. Written as DNA, the CDR3 is TGTGCCAGCAGCTTCGCTACGACAGGGGGCTTGAACAATGAGCAGTTCTTC.

V and J are TRBV7-8 and TRBJ2-7, with TRBD2 identical over 8 bases. V lost 5 bases to trimming and J lost 4 bases; unmatched junction nucleotides: 10. The CDR3 has 15 residues. Looked up from germline, CDR1 is SGHVS and CDR2 is FQNEAQ. In DNA form, the CDR3 reads TGTGCCAGCAGCCTTCTATTAGCGGGGACTTACGAGCAGTACTTC. This encodes CASSLLLAGTYEQYF.

This clonotype showed up many times. V is TRBV6-5 and J is TRBJ1-2, with D perhaps TRBD1 (5 bases). V was trimmed by 6 bases and J by 5 bases, leaving 16 bases between them. The CDR3 length is 14 residues. CDR1 MNHEY and CDR2 SVGAGI come from the germline V gene. CDR3 in amino acids: CASRAGTEIYGYTF. In DNA, the CDR3 is TGTGCCAGCAGAGCCGGGACGGAGATTTATGGCTACACCTTC.

Only a few counts were recorded for this clonotype. The chain links TRBV9 to TRBJ2-5; D may be TRBD1 (6 bases). The germline gives CDR1 SGDLS, CDR2 YYNGEE. The CDR3 has 13 amino acids. Trimming pared 7 bases from V and 5 bases from J, leaving 15 bases between. The CDR3 DNA is TGTGCCAGCGGTGGGCGACAGGCTGAGACCCAGTACTTC. Translated: CASGGRQAETQYF.

This clonotype has ten or more counts. The rearrangement joins TRBV5-1 to TRBJ2-3; D remains ambiguous. V lost 3 bases and J 0 bases, leaving 17 bases between the germline ends. Germline V gives CDR1 SGHRS, CDR2 YFSETQ. The length of the CDR3 is 17 residues. The CDR3 nucleotides read TGCGCCAGCAGCTCCGCCCGAGCCCTCCCAAGCACAGATACGCAGTATTTT. This codes for CASSSARALPSTDTQYF.

This clonotype has a count of ten or more. The chain links TRBV7-2 to TRBJ1-2; unclear D gene. The germline CDR1 and CDR2 sequences are SGHTA and FQGNSA. Trimming took off 0 bases at V and 0 bases at J, with 8 bases between the two ends. This CDR3 is 15 amino acids long. Here the CDR3 DNA reads TGTGCCAGCAGCTTAGCGCCCCCGTCTAACTATGGCTACACCTTC. Residues: CASSLAPPSNYGYTF.

This clonotype was recorded at least ten times. CDR3 residues: CASSGPGGRGGYTF. CDR3 nucleotides: TGTGCCAGCAGTGGACCAGGGGGTCGCGGTGGCTACACCTTC. The V call is TRBV28, the J call TRBJ1-2; 7 bases agree with TRBD1. The germline gives CDR1 MDHEN, CDR2 SYDVKM. The junction had 10 bases not matched to a gene; V was cut back by 5 bases and J by 7 bases. The CDR3 runs 14 residues.

This clonotype was recorded a few times. The V gene is TRBV28, the J gene TRBJ2-5; no clear D gene. This CDR3 region has 14 residues. The V gene lost 2 bases and the J gene lost 2 bases, with 9 bases spanning the gap. Germline V gives CDR1 MDHEN, CDR2 SYDVKM. DNA for the CDR3: TGTGCCAGCAGTTTAGACCCGCAGCAAGAGACCCAGTACTTC. This translates into CASSLDPQQETQYF.